Following are 26 T cell receptor beta chains from one sample sequenced in a study of CD8 T cells in ankylosing spondylitis. TCRdb fed the 5' RACE reads into MiXCR, producing one record per CDR3 protein. The table records some 140,000 distinct CDR3 sequences, roughly 8.3% of them present only once. The sample was synovial fluid, either unsorted or a sorted T cell fraction (not recorded which). The source of these receptors is a male donor with ankylosing spondylitis.

This clonotype appeared a few times. CDR3 nucleotides: TGTGCCAGCAGCTTATTCCGCCCCGGGCCAGGCCCCAACTACGAGCAGTACTTC. Its protein product is CASSLFRPGPGPNYEQYF. The V and J genes are TRBV11-2 and TRBJ2-7; no firm D call. Germline V lookup: CDR1 SGHAT, CDR2 FQNNGV. Deletions cut 2 bases from V and 3 bases from J, with 23 bases between. CDR3 length: 18 residues.

This clonotype was counted ten times or more. CDR3 coding DNA: TGTGCCAGCAGCGCCGGGACCCCCAATTCACCCCTCCACTTT. This codes for CASSAGTPNSPLHF. This chain uses TRBV2 with TRBJ1-6; TRBD1 might be the D (5 bases). The CDR3 loop spans 14 amino acids. Trimming shortened V by 6 bases and J by 7 bases, and 13 bases separated the two germline ends. Germline-derived CDR1 and CDR2 are SNHLY and FYNNEI.

This clonotype was seen repeatedly, ten times or more. The rearrangement uses TRBV6-4 and TRBJ2-5, with a weak D call TRBD1 (5 bases). With 5 bases removed from V and 2 bases from J, the gap between germline ends came to 12 bases. Germline lookup yields CDR1 MRHNA and CDR2 SNTAGT. The CDR3 covers 14 residues. CDR3 nucleotide sequence: TGTGCCAGCAGTTTCAAGGGGATTCAAGAGACCCAGTACTTC. Amino acids: CASSFKGIQETQYF.

This clonotype was detected only a few times. As DNA, the CDR3 is TGTGCCAGCAGCTTAGCGCAACCGGACACTGAAGCTTTCTTT. Protein: CASSLAQPDTEAFF. The chain employs TRBV7-9 and TRBJ1-1; D gene ambiguous. The germline CDR1 and CDR2 sequences are SEHNR and FQNEAQ (reference sequence). Trimming cost V 0 bases and J 3 bases, with 8 bases left between them. The CDR3 is 14 residues long.

This rearrangement joins TRBV5-6 to TRBJ2-2; D not resolved. V was trimmed by 0 bases and J by 1 base, leaving 13 bases between them. Germline CDR1 reads SGHDT; CDR2 reads YYEEEE. The CDR3 extends over 17 amino acids. The CDR3 reads CASSLAATLLNTGELFF. CDR3 coding DNA: TGTGCCAGCAGCTTGGCGGCAACCCTTCTGAACACCGGGGAGCTGTTTTTT.

This clonotype was recorded at least ten times. The chain employs TRBV20-1 and TRBJ2-5, with D unclear. CDR1 and CDR2 from the germline V gene are DFQATT and SNEGSKA (reference sequence). The CDR3 runs 15 residues. Trimming took off 4 bases at V and 5 bases at J, with 20 bases between the two ends. CDR3 DNA: TGCAGTGCTATGCCCCCCTTGTTCCGTGGGGAGACCCAGTACTTC. It is translated as CSAMPPLFRGETQYF.

This clonotype was picked up many times. This rearrangement joins TRBV5-1 to TRBJ2-5; a weak D match, TRBD2 (5 bases). Trimming shortened V by 4 bases and J by 1 base, and 5 bases separated the two germline ends. Germline CDR1 reads SGHRS; CDR2 reads YFSETQ. This CDR3 region has 12 residues. The CDR3 DNA reads TGCGCCAGCAGCCGGGGCCAAGAGACCCAGTACTTC. Protein product: CASSRGQETQYF.

The chain employs TRBV4-1 and TRBJ1-2, with D perhaps TRBD1 (5 bases). This CDR3 has 15 residues. With 0 bases removed from V and 4 bases from J, the gap between germline ends came to 12 bases. CDR1 MGHRA and CDR2 YSYEKL come from the germline V gene. This CDR3 is CASSQESGLSYGYTF. DNA for the CDR3: TGCGCCAGCAGCCAAGAATCGGGACTCTCCTATGGCTACACCTTC.

The chain recombines TRBV15 with TRBJ2-1; D is unresolved. V lost 6 bases, J lost 8 bases, and 8 bases lay in between. This CDR3 comprises 11 residues. Germline values: CDR1 LNHNV, CDR2 YYDKDF (reference sequence). The CDR3: CATRFNYEQFF. DNA for the CDR3: TGTGCCACCAGATTTAACTATGAGCAGTTCTTC. The full variable domain, its missing parts supplied by reference TRBV15 and TRBJ2-1, is DAMVIQNPRYQVTQFGKPVTLSCSQTLNHNVMYWYQQKSSQAPKLLFHYYDKDFNNEADTPDNFQSRRPNTSFCFLDIRSPGLGDTAMYLCATRFNYEQFFGPGTRLTVL.

The sample holds many counts of this clonotype. This chain uses TRBV24-1 with TRBJ2-3; maybe TRBD1 (6 bases). This CDR3 comprises 17 residues. In germline, CDR1 is KGHDR, CDR2 SFDVKD. Deletions cut 4 bases from V and 5 bases from J, with 21 bases between. The CDR3 loop is CATSETQGSHRIDTQYF. The CDR3 DNA sequence: TGTGCCACCAGTGAGACACAGGGTAGCCATCGGATAGATACGCAGTATTTT.

This clonotype was picked up many times. This chain uses TRBV7-8 with TRBJ1-1; TRBD1 is a possible D gene (5 bases). Germline V gives CDR1 SGHVS, CDR2 FQNEAQ. The CDR3 has 14 residues. Trimming removed 5 bases at V and 3 bases at J, with 13 bases between. CDR3 loop: CASSPRGIYTEAFF. The CDR3 nucleotides read TGTGCCAGCAGCCCCCGGGGGATCTACACTGAAGCTTTCTTT.

This clonotype was recorded at least ten times. The V and J genes are TRBV10-3 and TRBJ1-4; tentatively, D is TRBD1 (6 bases). The CDR3 covers 13 residues. V lost 4 bases to trimming and J lost 8 bases, with 11 bases between them. Germline CDR1 and CDR2: ENHRY and SYGVKD. CDR3 sequence reads: CAISVRQEEKLFF. CDR3 coding DNA: TGTGCCATCAGTGTCAGACAGGAGGAAAAACTGTTTTTT.

The chain recombines TRBV12-3 or TRBV12-4 with TRBJ2-3; D is undetermined. V was cut by 6 bases and J by 0 bases, with 7 bases left in between. The CDR3 spans 13 residues. The CDR3 loop is CASRPSSTDTQYF. The DNA for the CDR3 is TGTGCCAGCAGGCCGTCTAGCACAGATACGCAGTATTTT.

The sample holds many counts of this clonotype. The gene calls are TRBV7-9 and TRBJ1-3; D gene ambiguous. This CDR3 is 16 amino acids long. Deletions cut 3 bases from V and 0 bases from J, with 12 bases between. Looked up from germline, CDR1 is SEHNR and CDR2 is FQNEAQ (reference sequence). CDR3 sequence reads: CASSFHNLYSGNTIYF. The CDR3 DNA reads TGTGCCAGCAGCTTTCATAACTTATACTCTGGAAACACCATATATTTT.

This clonotype has more than one count but fewer than ten. The CDR3 DNA reads as TGCAGTGCTACCCGTACTCAAGAGACCCAGTACTTC. This codes for CSATRTQETQYF. J is TRBJ2-5 and V is TRBV20-1; D call uncertain. Germline CDR1 reads DFQATT; CDR2 reads SNEGSKA (reference sequence). This CDR3 is built from 12 residues. The V end was cut by 4 bases, the J end by 2 bases, with 8 bases between.

The rearrangement uses TRBV7-2 and TRBJ2-7, with a weak D call TRBD1 (6 bases). Germline V CDR1 and CDR2: SGHTA, FQGNSA. The V and J ends lost 1 base and 3 bases respectively, with 13 bases between them. The CDR3 spans 15 residues. CDR3 coding DNA: TGTGCCAGCAGCTTAGTAGGACAGAGTAACTACGAGCAGTACTTC. Encoded protein: CASSLVGQSNYEQYF.

This clonotype was seen more than once but under ten times. J is TRBJ2-1 and V is TRBV27; 13 bases map to TRBD2. Unmatched junction bases numbered 11, after V lost 6 bases and J lost 9 bases. Germline V CDR1 and CDR2: MNHEY, SMNVEV (reference sequence). The CDR3 is made up of 16 amino acids. The CDR3 DNA is TGTGCCAGCAGCCGCCATGGACTAGCGGGGGCCGGTGAGCAGTTCTTC. It codes for CASSRHGLAGAGEQFF.

This clonotype was seen more than once but under ten times. This chain joins TRBV5-4 and TRBJ2-5, with 13 bases that match TRBD2. V lost 3 bases, J lost 4 bases, and 3 bases stayed unmatched. Germline-derived CDR1 and CDR2 are SGHNT and YYREEE (reference sequence). The CDR3 has 15 amino acids. CDR3 loop: CASSYGTSGAETQYF. Here the CDR3 DNA reads TGTGCCAGCAGCTACGGGACTAGCGGGGCAGAGACCCAGTACTTC. The full variable domain, rest sourced from reference TRBV5-4 and TRBJ2-5, is ETGVTQSPTHLIKTRGQQVTLRCSSQSGHNTVSWYQQALGQGPQFIFQYYREEENGRGNFPPRFSGLQFPNYSSELNVNALELDDSALYLCASSYGTSGAETQYFGPGTRLLVL.

This clonotype has a count of ten or more. The chain employs TRBV11-3 and TRBJ2-7; D not resolved. Germline assignment: CDR1 SGHNT and CDR2 YENEEA. The V end was cut by 3 bases, the J end by 6 bases, with 6 bases between. The length of the CDR3 is 11 residues. The CDR3 region is CASSLKGEQYF. The CDR3 nucleotides are TGTGCCAGCAGCTTGAAGGGCGAGCAGTACTTC.

This clonotype was detected a few times. V is TRBV7-9 and J is TRBJ2-3; the D gene is possibly TRBD2 (5 bases). V was shortened by 4 bases and J by 3 bases, with 14 bases between the two germline ends. The CDR3 loop spans 15 amino acids. Germline loops: CDR1 SEHNR, CDR2 FQNEAQ (reference sequence). The CDR3 loop is CASSSEALMTDTQYF. For the CDR3, the DNA is TGTGCCAGCAGCTCGGAGGCACTCATGACAGATACGCAGTATTTT.

The CDR3 spells CSARDPQGGWTEAFF. The DNA for the CDR3 is TGCAGTGCTAGAGATCCACAGGGGGGTTGGACTGAAGCTTTCTTT. The V and J genes are TRBV20-1 and TRBJ1-1, with 8 bases that match TRBD1. The CDR3 spans 15 residues. In germline, CDR1 is DFQATT, CDR2 SNEGSKA (reference sequence). V gave up 0 bases and J gave up 5 bases; unmatched junction bases: 8.

In its sample, this clonotype was seen a few times. The chain recombines TRBV11-3 with TRBJ2-3; 7 nucleotides match TRBD2. Unmatched junction bases numbered 7, after V lost 3 bases and J lost 4 bases. This CDR3 spans 15 amino acids. Per the germline V gene, CDR1 is SGHNT and CDR2 is YENEEA. CDR3 in DNA: TGTGCCAGCAGCTTTGATGGGAGGGCCCCAGATACGCAGTATTTT. Translating gives CASSFDGRAPDTQYF.

The V call is TRBV20-1, the J call TRBJ1-1; D unresolved. V gave up 0 bases and J gave up 0 bases, with 14 bases separating them. The CDR3 is 16 amino acids. Germline V gives CDR1 DFQATT, CDR2 SNEGSKA (reference sequence). CDR3 sequence: CSARDQSYDMNTEAFF. Written as DNA, the CDR3 is TGCAGTGCTAGAGATCAAAGCTACGATATGAACACTGAAGCTTTCTTT.

This clonotype came up many times. This chain uses TRBV9 with TRBJ2-7, with a weak D call TRBD1 (6 bases). The CDR3 extends over 15 amino acids. V lost 1 base and J lost 3, with 14 bases in between. The germline gives CDR1 SGDLS, CDR2 YYNGEE. In DNA, the CDR3 is TGTGCCAGCAGCGTATCCAACAGGGCCATCTACGAGCAGTACTTC. It yields the protein CASSVSNRAIYEQYF.

This clonotype appeared a few times. This chain connects TRBV11-1 to TRBJ2-1, with TRBD1 as a possible D gene (5 bases). From germline, CDR1 is SGHAT and CDR2 FQDESV (reference sequence). V lost 4 bases to trimming and J lost 4 bases, with 8 bases between them. This CDR3 is 13 amino acids long. In DNA form, the CDR3 reads TGTGCCAGCAGCTCGACAGTATACAATGAGCAGTTCTTC. Its protein is CASSSTVYNEQFF.

V and J are TRBV18 and TRBJ2-7; TRBD1 matches 7 bases. Germline V gives CDR1 KGHSH, CDR2 LQKENI. V gave up 4 bases and J gave up 3 bases; unmatched junction bases: 6. The CDR3 consists of 14 residues. This CDR3 reads CASSRGGPSYEQYF. CDR3 nucleotides: TGTGCCAGCTCACGAGGGGGCCCTAGCTACGAGCAGTACTTC.